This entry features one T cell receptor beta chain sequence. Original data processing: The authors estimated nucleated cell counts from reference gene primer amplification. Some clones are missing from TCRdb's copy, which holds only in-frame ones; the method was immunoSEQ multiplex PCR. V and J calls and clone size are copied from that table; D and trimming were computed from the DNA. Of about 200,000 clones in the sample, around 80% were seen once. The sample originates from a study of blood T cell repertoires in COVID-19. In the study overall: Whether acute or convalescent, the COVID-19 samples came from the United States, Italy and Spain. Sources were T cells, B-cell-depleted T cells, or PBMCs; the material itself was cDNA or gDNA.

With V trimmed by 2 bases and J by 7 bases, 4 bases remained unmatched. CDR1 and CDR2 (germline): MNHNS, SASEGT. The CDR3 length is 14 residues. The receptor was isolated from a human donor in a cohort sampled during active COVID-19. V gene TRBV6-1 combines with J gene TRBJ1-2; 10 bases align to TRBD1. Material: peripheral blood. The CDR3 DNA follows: TGTGCCAGCAGTGAACTTGGGACAGGGGTTGGCTACACCTTC. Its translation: CASSELGTGVGYTF.